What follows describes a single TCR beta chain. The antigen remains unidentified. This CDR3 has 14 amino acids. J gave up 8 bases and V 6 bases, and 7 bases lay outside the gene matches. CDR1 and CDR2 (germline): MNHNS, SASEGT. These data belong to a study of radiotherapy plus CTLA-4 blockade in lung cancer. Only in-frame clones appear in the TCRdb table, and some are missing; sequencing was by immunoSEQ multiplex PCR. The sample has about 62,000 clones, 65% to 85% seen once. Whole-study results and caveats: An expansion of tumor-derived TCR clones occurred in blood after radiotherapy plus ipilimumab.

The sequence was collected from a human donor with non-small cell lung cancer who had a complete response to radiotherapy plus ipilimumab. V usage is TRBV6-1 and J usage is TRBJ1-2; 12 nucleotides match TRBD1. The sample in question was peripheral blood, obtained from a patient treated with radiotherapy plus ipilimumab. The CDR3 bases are TGTGCCAGCAGGCTGTCCGGGACAGGGGGCGGCTACACCTTC. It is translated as CASRLSGTGGGYTF.